A single sample is the source of the 17 T cell receptor beta chains below, sequenced in a study of T cells in Graves' hyperthyroidism and ophthalmopathy (dated by TCRdb to about 2019). The library was made by multiplex PCR. The instrument was an Illumina HiSeq 2000. The TCR beta CDR3 regions were amplified from the RNA transcripts. For the first round of RT-PCR on the TCR CDR3, the HTBI primer set was used together with the Qiagen OneStep RT-PCR kit. TCRdb reprocessed the public reads (quality trimming at Q25 with fastp, clone calling with MiXCR) and kept in-frame beta chains. Here each entry gathers all rows of one CDR3 protein and keeps the most common genes and DNA. Counted in this sample were hundreds of thousands of distinct CDR3 sequences; 15% of them appeared once. Over 25% of the sample is held by the ten biggest clonotypes. Input material: blood. The receptors were gathered from a young woman with Graves' hyperthyroidism.

This clonotype was seen at least ten times. J is TRBJ2-2 and V is TRBV29-1; TRBD1 agrees at 9 bases. The V segment lost 3 bases and the J segment 5 bases; nucleotides outside the gene matches: 10. Looked up from germline, CDR1 is SQVTM and CDR2 is ANQGSEA. The CDR3 has 16 amino acids. The CDR3 reads CSVERGADRGTGELFF. DNA for the CDR3: TGCAGCGTTGAGAGGGGGGCCGACAGGGGGACCGGGGAGCTGTTTTTT.

J is TRBJ1-3 and V is TRBV7-9; D perhaps matches TRBD1 (5 bases). Per the germline V gene, CDR1 is SEHNR and CDR2 is FQNEAQ (reference sequence). The length of the CDR3 is 16 residues. V dropped 1 base and J dropped 4 bases, with 14 bases sitting between them. The DNA for the CDR3 is TGTGCCAGCAGCTTAGAAAGGGCTACAGGAGGAAACACCATATATTTT. As protein: CASSLERATGGNTIYF.

The chain joins TRBV24-1 to TRBJ2-1, with 11 bases that match TRBD2. Losses at the gene ends were 4 bases for V and 1 base for J; bases not matched to a gene: 2. In germline, CDR1 is KGHDR, CDR2 SFDVKD. The CDR3 extends over 16 amino acids. The chain's CDR3 is CATSETSGGSYNEQFF. CDR3 coding DNA: TGTGCCACCAGTGAAACTAGCGGGGGATCCTACAATGAGCAGTTCTTC.

In this sample, this clonotype turned up many times. J is TRBJ2-5 and V is TRBV2; 10 bases are a match to TRBD2. This CDR3 has 13 amino acids. The ends lost 0 bases at V and 13 bases at J; junction bases unmatched: 5. Germline assignment: CDR1 SNHLY and CDR2 FYNNEI. CDR3 DNA: TGTGCCAGCAGTGAAGCGGAGACTAGCGGGTCGTACTTC. It specifies CASSEAETSGSYF.

This clonotype was observed a handful of times. The chain recombines TRBV19 with TRBJ2-2, with D possibly called TRBD1 or TRBD2 (5 bases each). Germline V CDR1 and CDR2: LNHDA, SQIVND (reference sequence). Between the trimmed V and J ends, which lost 7 bases and 6 bases, there was a span of 39 bases. The CDR3 is 22 amino acids. The CDR3 region is CASMHYVGGPRKGLAPPGELFF. As DNA, the CDR3 is TGTGCCAGTATGCACTATGTTGGGGGACCGCGGAAGGGGCTAGCCCCTCCCGGGGAGCTGTTTTTT. The complete variable domain, with remaining parts taken from reference TRBV19 and TRBJ2-2, reads DGGITQSPKYLFRKEGQNVTLSCEQNLNHDAMYWYRQDPGQGLRLIYYSQIVNDFQKGDIAEGYSVSREKKESFPLTVTSAQKNPTAFYLCASMHYVGGPRKGLAPPGELFFGEGSRLTVL.

The V gene is TRBV27, the J gene TRBJ1-4, with TRBD1 identical over 12 bases. The CDR3 contains 14 residues. Germline CDR1 and CDR2: MNHEY and SMNVEV (reference sequence). J gave up 9 bases and V 6 bases, and 5 bases lay outside the gene matches. Here the CDR3 DNA reads TGTGCCAGCAGCCCGGGACAGGGGGCTAAAAAACTGTTTTTT. Translated: CASSPGQGAKKLFF.

To note about this clonotype: With a much larger clone just one base away, this may be a read error. This chain joins TRBV12-3 or TRBV12-4 and TRBJ1-4; no firm D call. This CDR3 contains 12 residues. This chain's CDR3 is CASSLPPERLFF. In nucleotides, the CDR3 is TGTGCCAGCAGTTTGCCCCCTGAAAGACTGTTTTTT.

This clonotype has a count of ten or more. The CDR3 region has the DNA TGTGCCAGCAGCTTACGGGGGGCCCGTTCCTATGGCTACACCTTC. Translation gives CASSLRGARSYGYTF. The chain carries TRBV5-6 and TRBJ1-2; the D gene is possibly TRBD1 (6 bases). The CDR3 has 15 residues. The ends were cut back, 2 bases at V and 4 bases at J, with 15 bases in the middle. From germline, CDR1 is SGHDT and CDR2 YYEEEE.

This clonotype was counted many times. The V call is TRBV5-1, the J call TRBJ1-1; TRBD1 aligns across 9 bases. The CDR3 has 14 amino acids. The V gene end was trimmed by 4 bases and the J gene end by 0 bases; junction bases not matched to a gene: 1. Germline V CDR1 and CDR2: SGHRS, YFSETQ. The CDR3 reads CASSRDRVNTEAFF. In DNA, the CDR3 is TGCGCCAGCAGCAGGGACAGGGTGAACACTGAAGCTTTCTTT.

This clonotype was seen many times. The J gene is TRBJ2-1, the V gene TRBV24-1; 10 nucleotides align to TRBD1. CDR1 KGHDR and CDR2 SFDVKD come from the germline V gene. V shed 1 base and J 8 bases; nucleotides not matched to a gene: 7. The CDR3 is 16 residues long. The CDR3 region has the DNA TGTGCCACCAGTGATTTCGACAGGGGGCGTGTGGATGAGCAGTTCTTC. It translates to CATSDFDRGRVDEQFF.

This clonotype appeared many times. The chain combines TRBV28 with TRBJ2-7, with D perhaps matching TRBD2 (5 bases). The CDR3 has 14 amino acids. Per the germline V gene, CDR1 is MDHEN and CDR2 is SYDVKM. Trimming pared 6 bases from V and 2 bases from J, leaving 14 bases between. The CDR3 here is CASSPGLETYEQYF. The DNA of the CDR3 is TGTGCCAGCAGCCCCGGACTGGAGACCTACGAGCAGTACTTC.

The gene calls are TRBV2 and TRBJ1-4, with D maybe TRBD1 (5 bases). CDR1 and CDR2 from the germline V gene are SNHLY and FYNNEI. Deletions cut 4 bases from V and 14 bases from J, with 26 bases between. The CDR3 loop spans 16 amino acids. CDR3 protein: CASSGNLAAGAGFLFF. The CDR3 DNA reads as TGTGCCAGCAGTGGAAACCTAGCCGCCGGGGCTGGGTTTCTGTTTTTT.

V gene TRBV29-1 combines with J gene TRBJ1-2; no clear D gene. Trimming removed 8 bases from V and 3 bases from J, with 16 bases in between. There are 13 residues in the CDR3. Germline CDR1 and CDR2: SQVTM and ANQGSEA. DNA for the CDR3: TGCAGCTTCGGACTACGGCGGGACTATGGCTACACCTTC. It yields the protein CSFGLRRDYGYTF. Combining the CDR3 with reference TRBV29-1 and TRBJ1-2 gives the whole variable domain SAVISQKPSRDICQRGTSLTIQCQVDSQVTMMFWYRQQPGQSLTLIATANQGSEATYESGFVIDKFPISRPNLTFSTLTVSNMSPEDSSIYLCSFGLRRDYGYTFGSGTRLTVV.

The chain links TRBV9 to TRBJ2-3, with 8 bases identical to TRBD2. Trimming at V came to 0 bases and at J to 1 base, leaving 4 bases not matched to a gene. The germline CDR1 and CDR2 sequences are SGDLS and YYNGEE. The length of the CDR3 is 16 residues. CDR3: CASSVVTSGGTDTQYF. The CDR3 DNA sequence: TGTGCCAGCAGCGTAGTAACTAGCGGAGGCACAGATACGCAGTATTTT.

This clonotype was counted only a few times. The chain is built from TRBV4-1 and TRBJ2-1, with D perhaps matching TRBD2 (6 bases). The CDR3 runs to 16 residues. V lost 0 bases and J 2 bases, leaving 11 bases between the germline ends. Germline loops: CDR1 MGHRA, CDR2 YSYEKL. DNA of the CDR3: TGCGCCAGCAGCCAAGATCATACTAGCCCCTACAATGAGCAGTTCTTC. As protein: CASSQDHTSPYNEQFF.

Many counts were recorded for this clonotype. The V and J genes are TRBV2 and TRBJ1-1, with D unclear. The CDR3 spans 14 residues. The germline gives CDR1 SNHLY, CDR2 FYNNEI. Deletions cut 4 bases from V and 3 bases from J, with 12 bases between. This CDR3 is CASSGIMGYTEAFF. In DNA, the CDR3 is TGTGCCAGCAGTGGCATTATGGGCTACACTGAAGCTTTCTTT.

The chain joins TRBV6-1 to TRBJ2-2; TRBD2 matches 14 bases. The germline CDR1 and CDR2 sequences are MNHNS and SASEGT. CDR3 length equals 16 residues. J was trimmed by 7 bases and V by 6 bases; bases with no gene match: 7. The CDR3 sequence is CASRVLGLAGDGELFF. CDR3 coding DNA: TGTGCCAGCAGGGTACTGGGACTAGCGGGAGACGGGGAGCTGTTTTTT.